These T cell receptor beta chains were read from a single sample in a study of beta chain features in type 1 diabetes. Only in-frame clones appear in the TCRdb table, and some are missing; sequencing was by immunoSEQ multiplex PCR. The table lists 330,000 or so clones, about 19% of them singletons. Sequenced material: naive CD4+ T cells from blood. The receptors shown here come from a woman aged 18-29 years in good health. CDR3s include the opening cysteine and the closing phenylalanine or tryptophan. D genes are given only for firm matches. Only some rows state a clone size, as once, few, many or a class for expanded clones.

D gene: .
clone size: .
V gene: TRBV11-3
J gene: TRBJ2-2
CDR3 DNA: TGTGCCAGCAGCTTAGTAGCGAACGCGAACACCGGGGAGCTGTTTTTT
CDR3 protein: CASSLVANANTGELFF

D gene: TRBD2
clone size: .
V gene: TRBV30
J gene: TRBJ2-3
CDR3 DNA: TGTGCCTGGAGTGCCGACGGACTAGCAAGGGATACGCAGTATTTT
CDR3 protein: CAWSADGLARDTQYF

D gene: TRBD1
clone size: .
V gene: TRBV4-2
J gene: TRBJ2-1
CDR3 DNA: TGTGCCAGCAGCCAAGTGGGGACAGGGGAATACAATGAGCAGTTCTTC
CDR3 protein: CASSQVGTGEYNEQFF

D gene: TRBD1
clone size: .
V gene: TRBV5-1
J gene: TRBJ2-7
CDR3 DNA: TGCGCCAGCAGCGTCGGGACAGGCGAGCAGTACTTC
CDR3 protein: CASSVGTGEQYF

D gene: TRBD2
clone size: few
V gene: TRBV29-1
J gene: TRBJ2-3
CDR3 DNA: TGCAGCTACCCCGGGACTAGCGGGAGTATGGATACGCAGTATTTT
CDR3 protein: CSYPGTSGSMDTQYF

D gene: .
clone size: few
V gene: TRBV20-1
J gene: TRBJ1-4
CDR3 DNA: TGCAGTGCTAGCCGTAATGAAAAACTGTTTTTT
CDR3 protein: CSASRNEKLFF

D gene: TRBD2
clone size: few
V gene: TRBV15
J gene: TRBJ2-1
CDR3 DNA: TGTGCCACCAGCAGAGCAAGTAGCGGGAGTTTCAATGAGCAGTTCTTC
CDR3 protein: CATSRASSGSFNEQFF

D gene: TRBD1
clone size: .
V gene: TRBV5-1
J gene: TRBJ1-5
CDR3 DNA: TGCGCCAGCAGCACCGGGACAGGGGATCAGCCCCAGCATTTT
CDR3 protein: CASSTGTGDQPQHF

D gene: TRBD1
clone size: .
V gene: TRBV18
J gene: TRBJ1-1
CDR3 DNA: TGTGCCAGCTCACCAGACAGGGCAAGGCGTGATAACACTGAAGCTTTCTTT
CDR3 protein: CASSPDRARRDNTEAFF

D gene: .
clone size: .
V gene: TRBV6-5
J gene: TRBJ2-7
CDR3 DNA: TGTGCCAGCAGGCAGGAGGGCGAGCAGTACTTC
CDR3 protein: CASRQEGEQYF

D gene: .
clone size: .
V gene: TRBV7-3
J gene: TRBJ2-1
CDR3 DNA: TGTGCCAGCAGCTTCCAGCATAATGGAGGGAACAATGAGCAGTTCTTC
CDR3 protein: CASSFQHNGGNNEQFF

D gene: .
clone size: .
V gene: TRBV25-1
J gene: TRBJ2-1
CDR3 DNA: TGTGCCAGCAGTGAGTTCCAGGTGCAGTTCTTC
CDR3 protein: CASSEFQVQFF

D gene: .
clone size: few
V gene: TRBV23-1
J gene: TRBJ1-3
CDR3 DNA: TGTTCTTCTGGAAACACCATATATTTT
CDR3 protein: CSSGNTIYF

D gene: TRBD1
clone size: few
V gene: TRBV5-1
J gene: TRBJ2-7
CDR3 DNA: TGCGCCAGCAGCATAACCCGGGACAGGGTAGACGAGCAGTACTTC
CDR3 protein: CASSITRDRVDEQYF

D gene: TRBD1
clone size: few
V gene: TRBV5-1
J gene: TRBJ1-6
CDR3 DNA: TGCGCCAGCAGCCCGGGACAGGTCAATTCACCCCTCCACTTT
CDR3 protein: CASSPGQVNSPLHF

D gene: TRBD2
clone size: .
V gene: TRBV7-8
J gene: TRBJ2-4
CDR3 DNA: TGTGCCAGCACCATTGGAGAACGGTCTAGCGGGAGGTTTCTAGCCAAAAACATTCAGTACTTC
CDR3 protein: CASTIGERSSGRFLAKNIQYF

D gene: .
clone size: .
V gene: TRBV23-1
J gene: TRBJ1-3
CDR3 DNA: TGCGCCAGCAGCCCAATACGTGCGGGCTCTGGAAACACCATATATTTT
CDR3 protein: CASSPIRAGSGNTIYF

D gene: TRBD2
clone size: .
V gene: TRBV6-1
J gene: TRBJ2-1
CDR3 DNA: TGTGCCAGCAGCCTTCTAGCGGGAGCTTACAATGAGCAGTTCTTC
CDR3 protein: CASSLLAGAYNEQFF

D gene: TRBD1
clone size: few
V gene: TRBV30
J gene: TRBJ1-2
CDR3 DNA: TGTGCCTGGTCCCGCCACAGGGGCGACTATGGCTACACCTTC
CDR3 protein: CAWSRHRGDYGYTF

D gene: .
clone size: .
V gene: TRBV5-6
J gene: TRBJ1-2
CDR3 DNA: TGTGCCAGCAGCTCCCGGACAGCGGTCTATGGCTACACCTTC
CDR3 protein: CASSSRTAVYGYTF

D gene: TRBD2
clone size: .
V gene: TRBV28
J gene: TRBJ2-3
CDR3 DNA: TGTGCCAGCAGTTTAATGCTAGCGGGAGACGGGGATACGCAGTATTTT
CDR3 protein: CASSLMLAGDGDTQYF

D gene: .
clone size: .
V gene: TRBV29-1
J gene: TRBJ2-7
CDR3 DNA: TGCAGCGTTTCCCCGGGGGGCCGCGAACAGTACTTC
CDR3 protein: CSVSPGGREQYF

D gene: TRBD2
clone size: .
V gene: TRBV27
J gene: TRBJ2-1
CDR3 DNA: TGTGCCAGCAGTTTACTTGCGGGGGGATACAATGAGCAGTTCTTC
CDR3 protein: CASSLLAGGYNEQFF

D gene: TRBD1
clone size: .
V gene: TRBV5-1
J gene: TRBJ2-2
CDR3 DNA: TGCGCCAGCAGCGTCGGGACAGGGGCCGGGGAGCTGTTTTTT
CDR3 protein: CASSVGTGAGELFF

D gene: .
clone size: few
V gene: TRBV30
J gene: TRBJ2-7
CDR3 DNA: TGTGCCTGGGGAGGGAGTTACGAGCAGTACTTC
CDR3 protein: CAWGGSYEQYF

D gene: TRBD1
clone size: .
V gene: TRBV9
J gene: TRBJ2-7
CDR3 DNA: TGTGCCAGCAGCGTCGGCCTGGGACAGGGTTCATACGAGCAGTACTTC
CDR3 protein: CASSVGLGQGSYEQYF

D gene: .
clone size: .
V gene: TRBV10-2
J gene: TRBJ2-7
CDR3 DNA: TGCGCCAGCAGTGGAAGCGGACCCTACGAGCAGTACTTC
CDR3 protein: CASSGSGPYEQYF

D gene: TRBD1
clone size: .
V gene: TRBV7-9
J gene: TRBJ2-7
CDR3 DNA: TGTGCCAGCAGTTTCGGGACAGGGCCGTCCTACGAGCAGTACTTC
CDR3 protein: CASSFGTGPSYEQYF

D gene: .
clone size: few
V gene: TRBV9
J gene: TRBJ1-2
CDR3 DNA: TGTGCCAGCACCCCGACAGGAGGTGAGGGCTACACCTTC
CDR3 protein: CASTPTGGEGYTF

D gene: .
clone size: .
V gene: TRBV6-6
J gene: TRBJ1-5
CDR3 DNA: TGTGCCAGCAGTCGGACAGCCAACAATCAGCCCCAGCATTTT
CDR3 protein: CASSRTANNQPQHF

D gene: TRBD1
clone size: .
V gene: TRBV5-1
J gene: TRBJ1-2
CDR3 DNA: TGCGCCAGCAGCTTCGACAGGGGACCCTATGGCTACACCTTC
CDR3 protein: CASSFDRGPYGYTF

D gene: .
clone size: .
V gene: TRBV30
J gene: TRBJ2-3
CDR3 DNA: TGTGCCTGGACAGGGTCCAGCACAGATACGCAGTATTTT
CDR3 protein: CAWTGSSTDTQYF

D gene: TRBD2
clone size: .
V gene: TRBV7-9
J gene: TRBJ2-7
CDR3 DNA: TGTGCCAGCAGCTTTAGACTAGCTGGGGAGCAGTACTTC
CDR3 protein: CASSFRLAGEQYF

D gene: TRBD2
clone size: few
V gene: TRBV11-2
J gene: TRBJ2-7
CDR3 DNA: TGTGCCAGCAGCCGAATGGAATTAGCGGGAGTCGGTGAGCAGTACTTC
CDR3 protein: CASSRMELAGVGEQYF

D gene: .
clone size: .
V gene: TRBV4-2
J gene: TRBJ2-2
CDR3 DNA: TGTGCCAGCAGCTTGGACAGCGGGGAGCTGTTTTTT
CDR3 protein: CASSLDSGELFF

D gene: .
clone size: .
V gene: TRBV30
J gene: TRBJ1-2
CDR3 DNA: TGTGCCTGGCTGGGGACATCCGAGGGGAACTATGGCTACACCTTC
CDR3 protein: CAWLGTSEGNYGYTF

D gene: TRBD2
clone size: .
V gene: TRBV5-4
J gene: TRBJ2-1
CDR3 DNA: TGTGCCAGCAGCCCAGCGGGACGCCGTCTGGTCGATGAGCAGTTCTTC
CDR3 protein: CASSPAGRRLVDEQFF

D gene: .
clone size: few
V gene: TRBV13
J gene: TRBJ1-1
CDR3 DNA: TGTGCCAGCAGCTCGAGGAGGGCCGGGGACACTGAAGCTTTCTTT
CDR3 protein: CASSSRRAGDTEAFF